This T cell receptor beta chain was sequenced in a study of cytomegalovirus exposure and HLA in healthy donors. Overall study findings and caveats: Subsequent analysis revealed that first-cohort TCR clusters tended to co-occur in the roughly 120 validation repertoires. In vitro, three CMV-associated chains proved specific for CMV antigens. TCR beta chains numbering more than 150 were designated cytomegalovirus-associated. The study found most TCR sequences rare, yet found some public TCRs in many donors.

Germline assignment: CDR1 SGHRS and CDR2 YFSETQ. The V end lost 1 base, the J end lost 0 bases, and 4 bases lay between the germline ends. This CDR3 spans 14 amino acids. Here immunoSEQ multiplex PCR was the method, and the copy in TCRdb shows in-frame clones only, minus some. The sample records 250,000 to 400,000 clones, approximately 88% being singletons. A note on this clone: The antigen is undetermined.

The clonotype originates from a man aged 25 to 40 in good health and CMV-seronegative. The chain employs TRBV5-1 and TRBJ2-2; D is ambiguous. Material for sequencing was PBMCs. In DNA, the CDR3 is TGCGCCAGCAGCTTGCTCTCGAACACCGGGGAGCTGTTTTTT. It yields the protein CASSLLSNTGELFF.